These 10 T cell receptor beta chains were sequenced from one sample in a study of post-analysis software for immune sequencing data. Antigens for these TCRs are unknown. Study outcomes and limitations: TRBV5-6, TRBV5-1 and TRBV20-1 belonged to a set of a handful of TRBV segments that were more frequent in patients than controls.

Unique molecular identifiers had been added to the TCR beta cDNA libraries. TCRdb itself ran the PCR reads through MiXCR, one entry per CDR3 protein. The sample contains about 500,000 distinct CDR3 sequences, roughly 45% of which appear only once. Sequencing was carried out using blood. The receptors here all came from a girl aged 5-17 years with multiple sclerosis.

There are a few counts of this clonotype. The chain has TRBV12-3 or TRBV12-4 and TRBJ1-4; 7 bases agree with TRBD1. Losses at the gene ends were 5 bases for V and 12 bases for J; bases not matched to a gene: 3. The CDR3 runs 11 residues. The chain's CDR3 is CASSTGEELFF. The CDR3 DNA is TGTGCCAGCAGTACAGGGGAGGAACTGTTTTTT.

This chain links TRBV20-1 with TRBJ2-5; 9 bases match TRBD1. The CDR3 is 16 residues long. CDR1 is DFQATT and CDR2 is SNEGSKA in the germline V gene (reference sequence). V was pared by 6 bases and J by 4 bases, with 15 bases of the junction left unmatched. In DNA form, the CDR3 reads TGCAGTGCCAGTCGATCAACAGGGGGCGTTGGAGAGACCCAGTACTTC. It codes for CSASRSTGGVGETQYF.

This clonotype has more than one count but fewer than ten. The chain has TRBV20-1 and TRBJ2-1; the match to TRBD2 covers 12 bases. The germline V gene has CDR1 DFQATT and CDR2 SNEGSKA (reference sequence). The CDR3 extends over 16 amino acids. With V trimmed by 6 bases and J by 0 bases, 6 bases remained unmatched. The CDR3 loop reads CSALTSGSPSYNEQFF. The CDR3 DNA reads TGCAGTGCCCTGACTAGCGGGAGCCCCTCCTACAATGAGCAGTTCTTC.

Note on this clonotype: The junction does not match germline at one end; this may be a read error. The chain combines TRBV28 with TRBJ2-5, with 9 bases identical to TRBD1. The CDR3 runs to 15 residues. The germline CDR1 and CDR2 sequences are MDHEN and SYDVKM. CDR3 nucleotide sequence: TGCGCCGGCAGTTTATCGGGGACAGGGCAAGAGACCCAGTACTTC. Encoded protein: CAGSLSGTGQETQYF.

The sample holds a few counts of this clonotype. The chain employs TRBV3-1 and TRBJ2-5; TRBD2 matches 7 bases. CDR3 length equals 16 residues. Germline-derived CDR1 and CDR2 are LGHDT and YNNKEL (reference sequence). Germline trimming cut 4 bases from V and 0 bases from J; bases unmatched to any gene: 8. CDR3 nucleotides: TGTGCCAGCAGCCGCGGGACTACCAAGTACCAAGAGACCCAGTACTTC. Its protein is CASSRGTTKYQETQYF.

This clonotype turned up a few times. The gene calls are TRBV20-1 and TRBJ2-7; 9 nucleotides line up with TRBD2. V shed 6 bases, J shed 7 bases, and the junction held 13 bases outside the gene matches. CDR1 and CDR2 from the germline V gene are DFQATT and SNEGSKA (reference sequence). This CDR3 is 14 amino acids long. The CDR3 DNA reads as TGCAGTGCAGACATGGCGGGAGGGCCAGGAGAGCAGTACTTC. Protein: CSADMAGGPGEQYF.

The CDR3 is CASSPGDKNIQYF. CDR3 bases: TGTGCCAGCAGCCCGGGCGACAAAAACATTCAGTACTTC. This chain links TRBV2 with TRBJ2-4; D is undetermined. The V end was cut by 6 bases, the J end by 3 bases, with 9 bases between. The CDR3 is 13 residues long. The germline gives CDR1 SNHLY, CDR2 FYNNEI.

This clonotype showed up many times. The CDR3 DNA reads as TGCAGCGTCTTGACCGTGAGCTCCTACGAGCAGTACTTC. It specifies CSVLTVSSYEQYF. V is TRBV29-1 and J is TRBJ2-7, with D hard to call. Germline V gene data show CDR1 as SQVTM and CDR2 as ANQGSEA. The CDR3 runs 13 residues. The V end was cut by 6 bases, the J end by 0 bases, with 12 bases between.

The chain employs TRBV20-1 and TRBJ2-7; the match to TRBD2 covers 7 bases. V dropped 2 bases and J dropped 0; count of bases not matched to a gene: 4. Germline-derived CDR1 and CDR2 are DFQATT and SNEGSKA (reference sequence). The CDR3 covers 14 residues. The CDR3 DNA sequence: TGCAGTGCTAGACTTCAGCGGGACTCCTACGAGCAGTACTTC. Protein: CSARLQRDSYEQYF.

This clonotype turned up a few times. The V and J genes are TRBV10-3 and TRBJ2-1, with 7 bases identical to TRBD2. Germline V gene lookup returns CDR1 ENHRY and CDR2 SYGVKD. V was pared by 7 bases and J by 2 bases, with 11 bases of the junction left unmatched. The CDR3 spans 16 residues. The CDR3 DNA sequence: TGTGCCATCAAGGTTGAGGCGGGAGCCCCCTACAATGAGCAGTTCTTC. Its protein product is CAIKVEAGAPYNEQFF.